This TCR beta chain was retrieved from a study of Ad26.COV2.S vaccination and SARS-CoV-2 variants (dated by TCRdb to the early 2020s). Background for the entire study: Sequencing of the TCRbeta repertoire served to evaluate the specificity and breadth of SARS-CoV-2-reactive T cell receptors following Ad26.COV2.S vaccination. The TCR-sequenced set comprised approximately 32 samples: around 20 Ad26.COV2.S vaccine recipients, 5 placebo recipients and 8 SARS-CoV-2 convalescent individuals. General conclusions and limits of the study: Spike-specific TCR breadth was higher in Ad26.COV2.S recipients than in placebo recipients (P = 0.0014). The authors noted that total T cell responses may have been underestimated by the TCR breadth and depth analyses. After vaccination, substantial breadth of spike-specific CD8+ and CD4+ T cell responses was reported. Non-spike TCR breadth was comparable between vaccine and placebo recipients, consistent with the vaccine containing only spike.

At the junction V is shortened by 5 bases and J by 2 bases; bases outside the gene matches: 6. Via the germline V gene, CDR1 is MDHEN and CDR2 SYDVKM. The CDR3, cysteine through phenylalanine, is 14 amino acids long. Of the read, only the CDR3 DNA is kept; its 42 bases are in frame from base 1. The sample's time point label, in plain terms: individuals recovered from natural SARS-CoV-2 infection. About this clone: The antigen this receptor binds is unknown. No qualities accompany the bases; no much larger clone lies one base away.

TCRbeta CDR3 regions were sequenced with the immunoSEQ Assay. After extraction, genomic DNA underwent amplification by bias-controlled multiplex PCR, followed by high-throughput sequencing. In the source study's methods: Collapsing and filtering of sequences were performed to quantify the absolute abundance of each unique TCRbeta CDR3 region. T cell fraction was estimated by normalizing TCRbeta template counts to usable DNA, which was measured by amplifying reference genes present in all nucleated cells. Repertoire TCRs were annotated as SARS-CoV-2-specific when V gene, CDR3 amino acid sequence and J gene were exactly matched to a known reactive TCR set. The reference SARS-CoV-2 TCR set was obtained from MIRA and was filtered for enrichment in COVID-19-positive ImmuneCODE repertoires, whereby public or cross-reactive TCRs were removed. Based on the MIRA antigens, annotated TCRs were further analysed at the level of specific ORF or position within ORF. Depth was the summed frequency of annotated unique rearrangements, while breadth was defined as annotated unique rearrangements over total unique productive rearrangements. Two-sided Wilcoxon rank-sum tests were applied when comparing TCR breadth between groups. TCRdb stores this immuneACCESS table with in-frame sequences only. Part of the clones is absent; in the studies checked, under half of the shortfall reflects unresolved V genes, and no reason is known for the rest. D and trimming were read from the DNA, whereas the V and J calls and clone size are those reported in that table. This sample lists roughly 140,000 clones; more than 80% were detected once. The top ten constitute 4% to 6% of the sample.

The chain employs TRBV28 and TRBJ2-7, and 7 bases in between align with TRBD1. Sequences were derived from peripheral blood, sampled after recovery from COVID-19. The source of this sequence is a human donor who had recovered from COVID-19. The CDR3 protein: CASSAGTVPYEQYF. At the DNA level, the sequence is TGTGCCAGCAGTGCCGGGACAGTCCCCTACGAGCAGTACTTC.